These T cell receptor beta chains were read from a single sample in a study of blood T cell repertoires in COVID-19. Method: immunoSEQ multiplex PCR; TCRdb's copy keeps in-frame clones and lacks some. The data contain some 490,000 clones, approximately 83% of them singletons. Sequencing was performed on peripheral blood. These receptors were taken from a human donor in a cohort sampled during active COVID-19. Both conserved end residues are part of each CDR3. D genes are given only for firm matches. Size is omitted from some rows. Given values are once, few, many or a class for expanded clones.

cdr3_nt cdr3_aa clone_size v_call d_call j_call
TGTGCCAGTAGGGGCCGGGGAATCGCTGAAGCTTTCTTT CASRGRGIAEAFF - TRBV19 - TRBJ1-1
TGTGCCACACCCAGTCGAGCGGGAGGGAGAGGCACCGGGGAGCTGTTTTTT CATPSRAGGRGTGELFF - TRBV28 TRBD2 TRBJ2-2
TGTGCCAGCCCTTTGAAAGCGGGGCACAATGAGCAGTTCTTC CASPLKAGHNEQFF - TRBV19 TRBD2 TRBJ2-1
TGTGCCAGCAGTTACCGAGGGACACTGGTTGGCTACACCTTC CASSYRGTLVGYTF - TRBV6-5 - TRBJ1-2
TGTGCCAGCAGACCGGGGGGGGTGCTATCACCCCTCCACTTT CASRPGGVLSPLHF - TRBV27 - TRBJ1-6
TGTGCCAGCAGCCAACGGTCTAGCGGGAAAGTTCGGAATGAGCAGTTCTTC CASSQRSSGKVRNEQFF once TRBV4-2 TRBD2 TRBJ2-1
TGTGCCAGCAGCCCGGGACTGCGCTACGAGCAGTACTTC CASSPGLRYEQYF - TRBV5-4 - TRBJ2-7
TGTGCCAGCAGCTTACTAAGGGGCAAGCAGTACTTC CASSLLRGKQYF - TRBV7-8 - TRBJ2-7
TGTGCCAGCAGCTTGGCGGGGGTAGGGGATAATTCACCCCTCCACTTT CASSLAGVGDNSPLHF - TRBV5-4 - TRBJ1-6
TGTGCCAGCAGCTTCGTAAGGGGTTTTAGAAACACCATATATTTT CASSFVRGFRNTIYF - TRBV11-2 - TRBJ1-3
TGCGCCAGCAGCGCCAAACTAGAAATCCAGGCAACTGAAGCTTTCTTT CASSAKLEIQATEAFF - TRBV5-1 - TRBJ1-1
TGTGCCAGCTCCCGGGGGGGAACTCAGCCCCAGCATTTT CASSRGGTQPQHF once TRBV11-3 - TRBJ1-5
TGTGCCAGCACCCCGGACAGGTTCTCCTACGAGCAGTACTTC CASTPDRFSYEQYF - TRBV3-1/TRBV3-2 TRBD1 TRBJ2-7
TGTGCCACTACTACAGGGGGTATTAATCTAGCTGCTGAAGCTTTCTTT CATTTGGINLAAEAFF once TRBV19 TRBD1 TRBJ1-1
TGTGCCAGCAGCCCTCGGACTAGTCTCAATGCAGATACGCAGTATTTT CASSPRTSLNADTQYF - TRBV5-4 TRBD2 TRBJ2-3
TGCGCCAGCAGCTTGGAAGCTGTTCCCTACGAGCAGTACTTC CASSLEAVPYEQYF once TRBV5-1 - TRBJ2-7
TGTGCCAGCAGCCAAGATCTAGCGGGGCCCGACACAGATACGCAGTATTTT CASSQDLAGPDTDTQYF - TRBV14 TRBD2 TRBJ2-3
TGTGCCAGCATCTTCGCGGGACGGGAATACAATCAGCCCCAGCATTTT CASIFAGREYNQPQHF once TRBV27 - TRBJ1-5
TGTGCCAGCAGACCTGCACGCGAGGGTGCCACTGAAGCTTTCTTT CASRPAREGATEAFF - TRBV28 - TRBJ1-1